This entry features one T cell receptor (beta chain) sequence. Germline-derived CDR1 and CDR2 are SGHDT and YYEEEE. CDR3 length: 15 residues. V was trimmed by 1 base and J by 3 bases, leaving 8 bases between them. The sample originates from a study of blood T cell repertoires in COVID-19. Produced via immunoSEQ multiplex PCR; TCRdb's table is partial and in-frame only. The sample contains approximately 300,000 clones, over 90% of which appear only once. The chain joins TRBV5-6 to TRBJ1-6, with D possibly being TRBD1 (6 bases). The sequencing input was PBMCs or T cells enriched from blood (not recorded which). The clonotype comes from a woman aged 25 to 39 who had been exposed to COVID-19. In DNA, the CDR3 is TGTGCCAGCAGCTTGTGGACAGACTATAATTCACCCCTCCACTTT. It codes for CASSLWTDYNSPLHF. Full variable domain (outside the CDR3, taken from reference TRBV5-6 and TRBJ1-6): DAGVTQSPTHLIKTRGQQVTLRCSPKSGHDTVSWYQQALGQGPQFIFQYYEEEERQRGNFPDRFSGHQFPNYSSELNVNALLLGDSALYLCASSLWTDYNSPLHFGNGTRLTVT.